A selection of T cell receptor beta chains follows, all from one sample in a study of T cells in Graves' hyperthyroidism and ophthalmopathy. MiXCR, run by TCRdb on the multiplex PCR reads, gives a single entry per CDR3 protein. This sample has roughly 500,000 distinct CDR3 sequences, with roughly 14% found just once. The material sequenced was blood. These receptors originate from a woman younger than 45 with Graves' hyperthyroidism that later progressed to Graves' ophthalmopathy. Both conserved end residues are part of each CDR3. The order of the fields is J gene, V gene, D gene, clone size, CDR3 protein, CDR3 DNA. The D gene is left open where the match is weak. Not every row has a clone size; where given, it reads once, few, many or a size class.

TRBJ2-1 TRBV19 . many CASSMWGAGDEQFF TGTGCCAGTAGTATGTGGGGGGCGGGTGATGAGCAGTTCTTC
TRBJ2-1 TRBV9 . few CASSVEDYFYNEQFF TGTGCCAGCAGCGTAGAGGACTACTTCTACAATGAGCAGTTCTTC
TRBJ1-1 TRBV11-2 . many CASSLTGRNTEAFF TGTGCCAGCAGCTTAACAGGGAGGAACACTGAAGCTTTCTTT
TRBJ2-6 TRBV7-8 . few CASSLESMAAGANVLTF TGTGCCAGCAGCTTAGAATCGATGGCTGCTGGGGCCAACGTCCTGACTTTC
TRBJ2-2 TRBV3-1 . many CASSQEGPNTGELFF TGTGCCAGCAGCCAAGAGGGGCCGAACACCGGGGAGCTGTTTTTT
TRBJ1-5 TRBV5-4 TRBD1 . CASSLDRGTDQPQHF TGTGCTAGCAGCTTAGACAGGGGGACTGATCAGCCCCAGCATTTT
TRBJ2-7 TRBV12-3/TRBV12-4 . many CASSRPSWISYEQYF TGTGCCAGCAGTCGCCCCTCTTGGATATCCTACGAGCAGTACTTC
TRBJ1-1 TRBV12-3/TRBV12-4 . many CASNVPFRGAFF TGTGCCAGCAATGTTCCTTTCCGGGGAGCTTTCTTT
TRBJ2-3 TRBV7-9 . few CASGVRTDTQYF TGTGCCAGCGGGGTGAGGACAGATACGCAGTATTTT
TRBJ2-7 TRBV19 . . CASSPDGAIYEQYF TGTGCCAGCAGCCCGGATGGGGCTATCTACGAGCAGTACTTC
TRBJ1-6 TRBV30 . many CAWSGGGSPLHF TGTGCCTGGAGTGGGGGCGGTTCACCCCTCCACTTT
TRBJ2-1 TRBV2 TRBD1 many CASTENRGEQFF TGTGCCAGCACTGAGAACAGGGGTGAGCAGTTCTTC
TRBJ2-1 TRBV19 TRBD2 many CASSASGRGNEQFF TGTGCCAGTAGCGCTAGCGGGAGAGGCAATGAGCAGTTCTTC
TRBJ2-2 TRBV24-1 . many CATSSASANTGELFF TGTGCCACCAGTTCCGCTAGCGCTAACACCGGGGAGCTGTTTTTT
TRBJ2-2 TRBV28 . many CASSLFRVDNTGELFF TGTGCCAGCAGTTTATTTCGGGTAGATAACACCGGGGAGCTGTTTTTT
TRBJ1-3 TRBV7-3 . few CASSLDSGSGNTIYF TGTGCCAGCAGCTTGGACAGTGGCTCTGGAAACACCATATATTTT
TRBJ1-1 TRBV7-9 TRBD1 many CASSRGRTLDTEAFF TGTGCCAGCAGCAGGGGGCGCACATTGGACACTGAAGCTTTCTTT
TRBJ2-2 TRBV5-1 . . CASKITGSGTGELFF TGCGCCAGCAAGATAACAGGATCAGGGACCGGGGAGCTGTTTTTT
TRBJ2-1 TRBV5-1 . many CASSLAQGIDDEQFF TGCGCCAGCAGCTTGGCCCAGGGAATAGACGATGAGCAGTTCTTC
TRBJ1-1 TRBV27 . many CASSPGGGHTEAFF TGTGCCAGCAGTCCGGGTGGGGGACACACTGAAGCTTTCTTT
TRBJ2-2 TRBV10-3 . many CAINPGRGMSGPGSGELFF TGTGCCATCAACCCGGGGAGAGGGATGAGCGGGCCGGGGTCCGGGGAGCTGTTTTTT
TRBJ2-1 TRBV6-2/TRBV6-3 TRBD1 many CASSARQGYREQFF TGTGCCAGCAGTGCCCGACAGGGGTATCGGGAGCAGTTCTTC